This entry features one T cell receptor beta chain sequence. These data are taken from a study of CD8+CD57+ T cells in acquired aplastic anemia. At the level of the study: Mean yield of DNA from sorted CD4+ and CD8+ cells was approximately 3 ug.

The CDR3 covers 11 residues. Per germline, CDR1 SGDLS and CDR2 YYNGEE. With 5 bases removed from V and 6 bases from J, the gap between germline ends came to 8 bases. Individuals selected for sequencing had exhibited CD8+CD57+ cell expansion on flow cytometry. The diagnosis in all patients was severe acquired aplastic anemia. Patients had not yet gotten any therapy when their blood was taken for sampling. Profiling that covered TCR beta VDJ and CDR3 relied on genomic DNA as its template. TCRdb re-analysed the reads in MiXCR, keeping a single row per CDR3 protein. Here the sample spans about 200,000 distinct CDR3 sequences, over 40% being singletons.

V gene TRBV9 combines with J gene TRBJ1-1; D is unresolved. The sequence derives from a human donor with aplastic anemia. Specimen: sorted CD4+, CD8+, or CD8+CD57+ T cells (not recorded which) from PBMCs. The CDR3 coding sequence is TGTGCCAGCAGTGAGATTTCTGAAGCTTTCTTT. It yields the protein CASSEISEAFF. Looking up the rest from reference TRBV9 and TRBJ1-1 gives the full variable domain: DSGVTQTPKHLITATGQRVTLRCSPRSGDLSVYWYQQSLDQGLQFLIQYYNGEERAKGNILERFSAQQFPDLHSELNLSSLELGDSALYFCASSEISEAFFGQGTRLTVV.